This T cell receptor beta chain was sequenced for a study of T cell responses to AZD1222 COVID-19 vaccine. The table came from immunoSEQ multiplex PCR; TCRdb's copy has only in-frame clones and leaves some out. Of over 75,000 clones in the sample, about 92% were seen once. The sequence was collected from an adult in good health. Sequenced material: peripheral blood, taken on day 0 of AZD1222 vaccination.

The CDR3 region has the DNA TGTGCCTGGAGAGCCCCCAGGGCAATGGGGCAGTTCTTC. As protein: CAWRAPRAMGQFF. The genes are TRBV30 and TRBJ2-1, with D possibly being TRBD1 (5 bases). Germline CDR1 and CDR2: GTSNPN and SVGIG (reference sequence). The CDR3 is 13 residues long. Trimming removed 3 bases at V and 12 bases at J, with 18 bases between.